The 29 T cell receptor beta chains below come from one sample, sequenced in a study of T cell repertoires in cytomegalovirus infection. TCRdb re-analysed the reads in MiXCR, keeping a single row per CDR3 protein. The table records about 180,000 distinct CDR3 sequences, about a sixth of them present only once. The sample taken for sequencing was CD8+ T cells from PBMCs. The receptors shown here come from a human donor in good health (CMV status not recorded). Some clones in this sample may be carry-over from other donors' samples.

This chain connects TRBV6-2 or TRBV6-3 to TRBJ1-1; no clear D gene. Germline V gene lookup returns CDR1 MNHEY and CDR2 SVGEGT. V lost 0 bases, J lost 3 bases, and 11 bases lay in between. The CDR3 is made up of 15 amino acids. CDR3 residues: CASSYSGNRHTEAFF. In DNA form, the CDR3 reads TGTGCCAGCAGTTACTCGGGGAATAGGCACACTGAAGCTTTCTTT.

V gene TRBV30 combines with J gene TRBJ2-7, with D possibly TRBD2 on 6 matching bases. Trimming removed 0 bases at V and 6 bases at J, with 18 bases between. This CDR3 contains 15 residues. Germline CDR1 GTSNPN, CDR2 SVGIG (reference sequence). In DNA, the CDR3 is TGTGCCTGGAGTGTAAGGCCGGGACTGGTCTCCGAGCAGTACTTC. Translated, it gives CAWSVRPGLVSEQYF.

This clonotype has a handful of counts. The chain employs TRBV27 and TRBJ1-1, with D perhaps TRBD1 (5 bases). The germline V gene encodes CDR1 MNHEY and CDR2 SMNVEV (reference sequence). The CDR3 length is 13 residues. V was cut by 3 bases and J by 4 bases, with 9 bases left in between. Written as DNA, the CDR3 is TGTGCCAGCAGTTTGGGGGGGTTCACTGAAGCTTTCTTT. This codes for CASSLGGFTEAFF.

This clonotype turned up a few times. This rearrangement joins TRBV6-2 or TRBV6-3 to TRBJ2-3, with TRBD1 matching over 9 bases. Per the germline V gene, CDR1 is MNHEY and CDR2 is SVGEGT. The CDR3 has 21 amino acids. V lost 7 bases to trimming and J lost 4 bases; unmatched junction nucleotides: 27. CDR3 in amino acids: CASTPRGSGTGSFGGADTQYF. The DNA for the CDR3 is TGTGCCAGCACCCCGAGGGGATCCGGGACAGGGAGCTTCGGGGGCGCAGATACGCAGTATTTT.

The genes are TRBV10-3 and TRBJ2-1; D gene ambiguous. The CDR3 extends over 17 amino acids. Trimming pared 0 bases from V and 5 bases from J, leaving 17 bases between. Germline V CDR1 and CDR2: ENHRY, SYGVKD. The CDR3 sequence: CAISESSGQLVNNEQFF. In nucleotides, the CDR3 is TGTGCCATCAGTGAGTCGAGTGGGCAGCTGGTAAACAATGAGCAGTTCTTC.

V usage is TRBV4-1 and J usage is TRBJ1-1; D remains ambiguous. Germline CDR1 MGHRA, CDR2 YSYEKL. The germline V and J ends were trimmed by 1 base and 2 bases, with 8 bases remaining between them. The CDR3 spans 14 residues. CDR3: CASSQVITNTEAFF. CDR3 nucleotides: TGCGCCAGCAGCCAAGTTATAACAAACACTGAAGCTTTCTTT.

This chain uses TRBV6-6 with TRBJ1-1; TRBD1 might be the D (6 bases). This CDR3 spans 13 amino acids. Trimming pared 6 bases from V and 1 base from J, leaving 9 bases between. CDR1 and CDR2 (germline): MNHNY, SVGAGI (reference sequence). The CDR3: CASRPGQNTEAFF. The CDR3 region has the DNA TGTGCCAGCAGACCGGGACAGAACACTGAAGCTTTCTTT.

This clonotype was counted between two and nine times. The chain has TRBV11-2 and TRBJ2-3, with D perhaps TRBD1 or TRBD2 (6 bases each). The CDR3 runs 16 residues. The V end was cut by 3 bases, the J end by 6 bases, with 19 bases between. Germline V CDR1 and CDR2: SGHAT, FQNNGV. CDR3 protein: CASSFRGPPGVDTQYF. The CDR3, as DNA: TGTGCCAGCAGCTTCAGGGGCCCCCCGGGGGTTGATACGCAGTATTTT. Using reference TRBV11-2 and TRBJ2-3 for the parts outside the CDR3, the full variable domain is EAGVAQSPRYKIIEKRQSVAFWCNPISGHATLYWYQQILGQGPKLLIQFQNNGVVDDSQLPKDRFSAERLKGVDSTLKIQPAKLEDSAVYLCASSFRGPPGVDTQYFGPGTRLTVL.

The sample holds many counts of this clonotype. The V gene is TRBV7-8, the J gene TRBJ1-2, with 7 bases lining up with TRBD1. Germline V gene sequence: CDR1 SGHVS, CDR2 FQNEAQ. The CDR3 loop spans 16 amino acids. The trim removed 3 bases at V and 4 bases at J, leaving 11 bases unmatched. CDR3 in DNA: TGTGCCAGCAGCTTCGAACGAGGCCGGGACAGCTATGGCTACACCTTC. Translation gives CASSFERGRDSYGYTF.

The rearrangement joins TRBV7-9 to TRBJ2-7; D remains unclear. The CDR3 spans 12 residues. The V gene's germline CDR1 is SEHNR and CDR2 FQNEAQ (reference sequence). The V end lost 2 bases, the J end lost 2 bases, and 4 bases lay between the germline ends. The CDR3 DNA reads TGTGCCAGCAGCTTAAAGGCCTACGAGCAGTACTTC. This codes for CASSLKAYEQYF.

This clonotype was seen a few times. V usage is TRBV6-6 and J usage is TRBJ2-4, with no clear D. V was clipped by 1 base and J by 1 base, with 11 bases between them. The germline CDR1 and CDR2 sequences are MNHNY and SVGAGI (reference sequence). The CDR3 contains 16 residues. The CDR3 loop is CASSYYTQGAKNIQYF. The CDR3 nucleotides read TGTGCCAGCAGTTACTACACCCAAGGCGCCAAAAACATTCAGTACTTC.

V is TRBV28 and J is TRBJ1-2, with a weak D call TRBD1 (5 bases). Germline assignment: CDR1 MDHEN and CDR2 SYDVKM. CDR3 length: 13 amino acids. The ends were cut back, 3 bases at V and 8 bases at J, with 13 bases in the middle. The CDR3 loop reads CASSLGRERGYTF. In nucleotides, the CDR3 is TGTGCCAGCAGTTTGGGCAGGGAAAGGGGCTACACCTTC.

This clonotype was seen a handful of times. The chain is built from TRBV7-9 and TRBJ2-7; no definite D call. This CDR3 has 12 amino acids. Trimming pared 1 base from V and 2 bases from J, leaving 3 bases between. Germline-derived CDR1 and CDR2 are SEHNR and FQNEAQ (reference sequence). This CDR3 reads CASSLDPYEQYF. Written as DNA, the CDR3 is TGTGCCAGCAGCTTAGACCCCTACGAGCAGTACTTC.

V usage is TRBV12-3 or TRBV12-4 and J usage is TRBJ2-7, with D unresolved. V lost 5 bases and J 4 bases, leaving 12 bases between the germline ends. The CDR3 covers 13 residues. The CDR3 bases are TGTGCCAGCAGTCCAACCCCCTGGTACGAGCAGTACTTC. It yields the protein CASSPTPWYEQYF.

This clonotype has more than one count but fewer than ten. The rearrangement links TRBV6-1 to TRBJ2-2; tentatively, D is TRBD2 (5 bases). Germline V gene sequence: CDR1 MNHNS, CDR2 SASEGT. The ends were cut back, 0 bases at V and 9 bases at J, with 11 bases in the middle. The CDR3 has 14 residues. In DNA form, the CDR3 reads TGTGCCAGCAGTGAAGCGGAGGAAGTAAGGGAGCTGTTTTTT. The encoded protein is CASSEAEEVRELFF.

In this sample, this clonotype turned up a few times. The V gene is TRBV4-3, the J gene TRBJ2-5; 7 bases fit TRBD2. The germline gives CDR1 LGHNA, CDR2 YSLEER. V lost 0 bases to trimming and J lost 4 bases; unmatched junction nucleotides: 2. The CDR3 extends over 14 amino acids. DNA of the CDR3: TGCGCCAGCAGCCAAGAGGGGGGGAGAGAGACCCAGTACTTC. Translated, it gives CASSQEGGRETQYF.

The V gene is TRBV12-3 or TRBV12-4, the J gene TRBJ1-1, with D tentatively TRBD1 (6 bases). The CDR3 is 13 residues long. V was trimmed by 5 bases and J by 3 bases, leaving 10 bases between them. The CDR3 sequence: CASSPRGDTEAFF. CDR3 nucleotides: TGTGCCAGCAGTCCCAGGGGAGACACTGAAGCTTTCTTT.

This clonotype was found a few times. This chain connects TRBV7-2 to TRBJ2-2; D might be TRBD2 (5 bases). Trimming removed 2 bases at V and 6 bases at J, with 10 bases between. The CDR3 runs to 14 residues. Germline V lookup: CDR1 SGHTA, CDR2 FQGNSA. The CDR3 bases are TGTGCCAGCAGCTTAAATGGGCGGGCCGGGGAGCTGTTTTTT. Translated: CASSLNGRAGELFF.

This clonotype was picked up many times. The V gene is TRBV27, the J gene TRBJ1-1; D is perhaps TRBD1 (6 bases). Looked up from germline, CDR1 is MNHEY and CDR2 is SMNVEV (reference sequence). The CDR3 covers 13 residues. Trimming left V 9 bases short and J 1 base short, with 12 bases between. The CDR3 region has the DNA TGTGCCAGTTCCTGGACAGAGAACACTGAAGCTTTCTTT. Its protein product is CASSWTENTEAFF.

The rearrangement links TRBV4-2 to TRBJ1-2, with TRBD1 matching over 8 bases. Germline V gene lookup returns CDR1 LGHNA and CDR2 YNFKEQ. J lost 3 bases, V lost 3 bases, and 6 bases had no gene match. The CDR3 has 15 amino acids. CDR3 in DNA: TGTGCCAGCAGCCACAACGCGGGACAGGACTATGGCTACACCTTC. Encoded protein: CASSHNAGQDYGYTF.

A few counts support this clonotype. V gene TRBV6-1 combines with J gene TRBJ2-2; D is unresolved. Trimming cost V 6 bases and J 1 base, with 15 bases left between them. CDR3 length equals 16 residues. The germline CDR1 and CDR2 sequences are MNHNS and SASEGT. The CDR3 region has the DNA TGTGCCAGCAGCCTCCCGCGAATGGAGAACACCGGGGAGCTGTTTTTT. Translated: CASSLPRMENTGELFF.

This chain joins TRBV4-1 and TRBJ2-7; 7 bases are shared with TRBD2. V shed 0 bases and J 2 bases; nucleotides not matched to a gene: 7. CDR3 length: 16 amino acids. Germline V CDR1 and CDR2: MGHRA, YSYEKL. The CDR3: CASSQDVAGRAYEQYF. The CDR3 nucleotides are TGCGCCAGCAGCCAAGATGTGGCGGGGAGGGCCTACGAGCAGTACTTC.

The sample holds a few counts of this clonotype. The gene calls are TRBV5-6 and TRBJ1-2; D call uncertain. Germline V CDR1 and CDR2: SGHDT, YYEEEE. Trimming shortened V by 4 bases and J by 2 bases, and 12 bases separated the two germline ends. CDR3 length: 14 amino acids. This CDR3 reads CASSPRWVNYGYTF. CDR3 sequence (DNA): TGTGCCAGCAGCCCCCGTTGGGTGAACTATGGCTACACCTTC.

The genes are TRBV7-9 and TRBJ2-2, with 10 bases matching TRBD2. The CDR3 spans 15 residues. Germline V CDR1 and CDR2: SEHNR, FQNEAQ (reference sequence). J lost 6 bases, V lost 3 bases, and 4 bases had no gene match. The CDR3 bases are TGTGCCAGCAGCTTTCCCGGGACTAGCGCCGGGGAGCTGTTTTTT. Translated, it gives CASSFPGTSAGELFF.

Points on this clonotype: Since no conserved phenylalanine or tryptophan closes the CDR3, a read error is the likely cause. This chain connects TRBV29-1 to TRBJ1-2; 8 nucleotides match TRBD1. The germline V gene has CDR1 SQVTM and CDR2 ANQGSEA. The CDR3 has 12 amino acids. With 4 bases clipped from V and 8 bases from J, the junction kept 6 bases outside the gene matches. CDR3 DNA sequence: TGCAGCGTTGGGGAAGACAGGGGCGGCTACACCTTG. Translated, it gives CSVGEDRGGYTL.

The chain employs TRBV6-5 and TRBJ2-4; D gene uncertain. The germline V and J ends were trimmed by 2 bases and 9 bases, with 5 bases remaining between them. This CDR3 has 11 amino acids. Germline V gene sequence: CDR1 MNHEY, CDR2 SVGAGI. CDR3: CASSYNGIQYF. In DNA form, the CDR3 reads TGTGCCAGCAGTTACAACGGCATTCAGTACTTC.

V is TRBV29-1 and J is TRBJ1-2; possible D gene TRBD1, 5 bases. The CDR3 covers 13 residues. V was clipped by 3 bases and J by 4 bases, with 12 bases between them. Per germline, CDR1 SQVTM and CDR2 ANQGSEA. CDR3 amino acids: CSVEEAGIYGYTF. The CDR3 DNA reads TGCAGCGTTGAGGAGGCAGGGATCTATGGCTACACCTTC.

The chain has TRBV7-2 and TRBJ2-2; 14 nucleotides line up with TRBD2. CDR1 and CDR2 from the germline V gene are SGHTA and FQGNSA. The CDR3 totals 17 residues. V was clipped by 5 bases and J by 2 bases; unmatched bases: 4. DNA of the CDR3: TGTGCCAGCAGCCCGGGACTAGCGGGGGTAAACACCGGGGAGCTGTTTTTT. Its translation: CASSPGLAGVNTGELFF.

There are a few counts of this clonotype. This sequence joins TRBV7-6 and TRBJ2-3; D unresolved. The CDR3 is 14 residues long. V was clipped by 2 bases and J by 6 bases, with 12 bases between them. The V gene's germline CDR1 is SGHVS and CDR2 FNYEAQ. The CDR3 DNA follows: TGTGCCAGCAGCTTACCAAGGGCAAAGGATACGCAGTATTTT. Amino acid sequence: CASSLPRAKDTQYF.